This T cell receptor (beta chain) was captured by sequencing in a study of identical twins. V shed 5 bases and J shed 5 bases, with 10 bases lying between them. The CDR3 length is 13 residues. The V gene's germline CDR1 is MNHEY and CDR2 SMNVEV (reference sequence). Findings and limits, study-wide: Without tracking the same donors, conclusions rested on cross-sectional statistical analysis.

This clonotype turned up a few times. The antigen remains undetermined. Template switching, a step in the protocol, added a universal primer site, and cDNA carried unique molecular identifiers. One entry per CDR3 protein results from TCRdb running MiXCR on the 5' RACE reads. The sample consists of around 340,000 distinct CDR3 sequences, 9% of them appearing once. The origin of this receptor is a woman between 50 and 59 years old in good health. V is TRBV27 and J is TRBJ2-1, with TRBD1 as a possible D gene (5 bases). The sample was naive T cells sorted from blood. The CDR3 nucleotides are TGTGCCAGCAGTGTAGACAGCCACAATGAGCAGTTCTTC. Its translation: CASSVDSHNEQFF.